This T cell receptor beta chain was sequenced in a study of T-cell reconstitution after alpha-beta-depleted transplantation in children. This CDR3 region has 12 residues. Overall study findings and caveats: T-cell numbers and diversity one year post-transplant derived largely from freshly generated T cells. There were reportedly several hundred expanded graft clones from which alpha-beta T cells came about two months after transplant.

Construction of the TCRbeta library involved unique molecular identifiers. TCRdb ran MiXCR on the PCR reads and lists one entry per CDR3 protein. The sample yields 600,000 or so distinct CDR3 sequences, approximately 22% seen once. Details on this clonotype: Its target is not known. One end of the junction fails to match germline, which may point to a read error.

Sequences were derived from PBMCs, mostly from graft donor cells, sampled 360 days after TCRalphabeta/CD19-depleted stem cell transplant. This sequence joins TRBV12-3 or TRBV12-4 and TRBJ1-2, with no clear D. The TCR sequence derives from a boy younger than two who had a stem cell transplant for acute myeloid leukemia, so the T cells may come from the graft donor. The CDR3 DNA is TGTGCCAGCAGGTTAGAGGGCTATGGCTACACCTTC. It yields the protein CASRLEGYGYTF.